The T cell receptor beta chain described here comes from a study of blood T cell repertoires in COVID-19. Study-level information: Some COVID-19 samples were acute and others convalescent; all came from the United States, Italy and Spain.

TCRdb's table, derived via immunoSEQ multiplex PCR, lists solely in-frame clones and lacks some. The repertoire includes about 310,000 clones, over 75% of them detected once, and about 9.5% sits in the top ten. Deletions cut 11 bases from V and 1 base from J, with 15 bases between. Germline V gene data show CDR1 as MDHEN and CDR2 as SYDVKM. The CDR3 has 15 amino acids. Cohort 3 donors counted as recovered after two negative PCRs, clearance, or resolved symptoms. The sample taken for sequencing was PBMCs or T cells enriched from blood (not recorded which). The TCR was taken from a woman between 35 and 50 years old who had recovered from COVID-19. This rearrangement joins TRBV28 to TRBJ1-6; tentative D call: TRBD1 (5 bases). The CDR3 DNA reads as TGTGCCTTTCCGGGGGGTGAATCCTATAATTCACCCCTCCACTTT. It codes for CAFPGGESYNSPLHF.